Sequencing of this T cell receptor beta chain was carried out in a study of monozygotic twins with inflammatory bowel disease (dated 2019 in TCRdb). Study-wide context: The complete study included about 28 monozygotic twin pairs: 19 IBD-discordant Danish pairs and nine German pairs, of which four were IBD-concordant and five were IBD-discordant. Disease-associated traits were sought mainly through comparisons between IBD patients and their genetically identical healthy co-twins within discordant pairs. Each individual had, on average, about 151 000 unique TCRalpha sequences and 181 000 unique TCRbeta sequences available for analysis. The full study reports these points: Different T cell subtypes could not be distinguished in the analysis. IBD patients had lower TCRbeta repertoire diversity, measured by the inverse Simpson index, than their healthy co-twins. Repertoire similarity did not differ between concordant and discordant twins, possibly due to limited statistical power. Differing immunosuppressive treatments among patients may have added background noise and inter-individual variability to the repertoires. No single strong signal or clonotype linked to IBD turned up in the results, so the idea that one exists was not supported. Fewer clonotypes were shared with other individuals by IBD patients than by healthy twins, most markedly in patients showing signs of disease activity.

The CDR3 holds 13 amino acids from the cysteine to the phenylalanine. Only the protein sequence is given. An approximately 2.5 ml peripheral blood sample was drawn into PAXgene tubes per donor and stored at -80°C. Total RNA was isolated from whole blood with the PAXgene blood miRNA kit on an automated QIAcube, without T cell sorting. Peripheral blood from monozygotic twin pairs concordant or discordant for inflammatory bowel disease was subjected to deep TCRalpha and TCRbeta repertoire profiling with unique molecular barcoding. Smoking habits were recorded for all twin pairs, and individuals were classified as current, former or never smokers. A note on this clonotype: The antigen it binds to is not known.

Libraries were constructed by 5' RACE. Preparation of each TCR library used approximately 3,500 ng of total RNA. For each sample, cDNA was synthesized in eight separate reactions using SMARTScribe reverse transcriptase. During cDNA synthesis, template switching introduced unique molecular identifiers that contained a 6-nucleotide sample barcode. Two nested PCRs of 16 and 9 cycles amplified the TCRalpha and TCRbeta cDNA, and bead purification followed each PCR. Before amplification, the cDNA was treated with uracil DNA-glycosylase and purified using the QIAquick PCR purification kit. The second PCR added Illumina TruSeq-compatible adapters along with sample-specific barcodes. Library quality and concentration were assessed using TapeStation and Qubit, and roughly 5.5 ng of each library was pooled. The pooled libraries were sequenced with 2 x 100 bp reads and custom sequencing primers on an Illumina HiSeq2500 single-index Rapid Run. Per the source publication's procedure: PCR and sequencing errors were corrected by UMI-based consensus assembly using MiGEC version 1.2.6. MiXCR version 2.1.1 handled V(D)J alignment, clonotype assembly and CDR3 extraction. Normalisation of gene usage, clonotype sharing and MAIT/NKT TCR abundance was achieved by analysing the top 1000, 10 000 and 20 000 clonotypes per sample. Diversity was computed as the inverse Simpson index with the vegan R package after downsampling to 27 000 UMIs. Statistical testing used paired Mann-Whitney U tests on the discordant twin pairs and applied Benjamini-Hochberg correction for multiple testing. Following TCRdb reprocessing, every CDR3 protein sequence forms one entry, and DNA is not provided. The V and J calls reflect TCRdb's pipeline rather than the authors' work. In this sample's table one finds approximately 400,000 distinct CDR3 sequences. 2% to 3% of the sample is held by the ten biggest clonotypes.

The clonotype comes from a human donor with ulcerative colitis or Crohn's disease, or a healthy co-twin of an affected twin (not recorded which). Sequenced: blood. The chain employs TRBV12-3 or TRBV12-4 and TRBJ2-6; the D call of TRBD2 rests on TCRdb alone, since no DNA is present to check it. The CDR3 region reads CASSPAGGTVLTF.